Sequencing of this T cell receptor (beta chain) was carried out in a study of CD8 T cells in Susac syndrome. Study-wide points: The study conceded that relatively few individuals underwent its TCR sequencing and HLA analysis.

With random hexamers, reverse transcription was performed on roughly 0.5 to 1 ug of RNA. TCRdb re-called the immunoSEQ multiplex PCR reads through MiXCR, storing one row per CDR3 protein. The repertoire holds around 170,000 distinct CDR3 sequences, with approximately 95% as singletons. CDR1 is SGHRS and CDR2 is YFSETQ in the germline V gene. CDR3 length equals 15 residues. The V gene lost 4 bases and the J gene lost 2 bases, with 16 bases spanning the gap. As for this clonotype: Its matching antigen is unknown.

TCR beta was sequenced from blood CD8+ and CD4+ T cells. The multiple sclerosis controls were treatment-naive patients affected by stable or active relapsing-remitting disease. TEMRA cells were FACS-enriched, and CD8+ and CD4+ T cells were isolated negatively. This clonotype was sampled from a human donor with multiple sclerosis. V gene TRBV5-1 combines with J gene TRBJ2-7; TRBD2 is a possible D gene (6 bases). Sequencing was done on a sample of CD8+ T cells from PBMCs. The CDR3 sequence: CASSRAGRPTYEQYF. For the CDR3, the DNA is TGCGCCAGCAGCCGCGCGGGACGTCCGACCTACGAGCAGTACTTC.